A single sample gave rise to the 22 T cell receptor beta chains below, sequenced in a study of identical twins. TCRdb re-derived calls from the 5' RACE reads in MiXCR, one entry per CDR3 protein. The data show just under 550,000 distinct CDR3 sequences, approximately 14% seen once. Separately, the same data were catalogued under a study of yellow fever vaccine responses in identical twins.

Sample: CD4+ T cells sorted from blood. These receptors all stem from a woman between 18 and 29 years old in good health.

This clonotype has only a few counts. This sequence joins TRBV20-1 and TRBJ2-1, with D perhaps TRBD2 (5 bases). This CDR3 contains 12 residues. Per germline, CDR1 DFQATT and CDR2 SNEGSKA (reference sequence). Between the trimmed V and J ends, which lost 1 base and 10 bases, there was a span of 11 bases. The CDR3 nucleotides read TGCAGTGCTAGAGTGCAGGAGGTCGAGCAGTTCTTC. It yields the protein CSARVQEVEQFF.

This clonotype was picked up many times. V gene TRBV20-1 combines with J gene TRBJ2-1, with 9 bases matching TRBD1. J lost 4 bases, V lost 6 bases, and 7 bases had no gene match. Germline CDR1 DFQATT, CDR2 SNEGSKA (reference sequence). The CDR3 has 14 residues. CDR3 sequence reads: CSASGQGQYNEQFF. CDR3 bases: TGCAGTGCCTCCGGACAGGGGCAATACAATGAGCAGTTCTTC.

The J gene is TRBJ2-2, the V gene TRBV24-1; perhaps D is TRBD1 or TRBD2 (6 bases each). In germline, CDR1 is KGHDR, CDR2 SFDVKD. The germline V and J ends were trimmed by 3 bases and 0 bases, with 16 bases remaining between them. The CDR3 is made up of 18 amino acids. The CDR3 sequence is CATSDPPGARANTGELFF. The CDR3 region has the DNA TGTGCCACCAGTGATCCGCCGGGGGCGCGGGCGAACACCGGGGAGCTGTTTTTT.

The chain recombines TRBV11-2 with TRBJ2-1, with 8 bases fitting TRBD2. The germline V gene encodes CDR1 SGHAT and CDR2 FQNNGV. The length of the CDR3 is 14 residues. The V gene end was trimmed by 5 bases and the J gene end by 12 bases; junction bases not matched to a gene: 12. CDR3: CASSPDPGGGVQFF. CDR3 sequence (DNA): TGTGCCAGCAGCCCCGATCCGGGGGGGGGAGTGCAGTTCTTC.

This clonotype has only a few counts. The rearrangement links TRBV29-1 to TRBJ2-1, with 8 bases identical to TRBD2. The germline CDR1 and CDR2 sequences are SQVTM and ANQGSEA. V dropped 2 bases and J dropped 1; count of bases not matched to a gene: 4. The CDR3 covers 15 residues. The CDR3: CSVETSGASYNEQFF. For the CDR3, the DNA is TGCAGCGTTGAAACTAGCGGCGCTTCCTACAATGAGCAGTTCTTC.

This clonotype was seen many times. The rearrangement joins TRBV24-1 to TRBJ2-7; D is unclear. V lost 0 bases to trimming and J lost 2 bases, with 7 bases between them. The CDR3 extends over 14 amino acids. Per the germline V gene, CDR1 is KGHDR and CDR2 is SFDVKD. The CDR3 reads CATSDLWQTYEQYV. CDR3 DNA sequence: TGTGCCACCAGTGATTTGTGGCAGACCTACGAGCAGTACGTC.

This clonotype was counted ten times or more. As DNA, the CDR3 is TGTGCCATCGCCCCGGGAAACCCCTACACAGATACGCAGTATTTT. Protein product: CAIAPGNPYTDTQYF. V is TRBV10-3 and J is TRBJ2-3; a possible D gene is TRBD2 (5 bases). Germline V gives CDR1 ENHRY, CDR2 SYGVKD. V was trimmed by 8 bases and J by 2 bases, leaving 17 bases between them. The CDR3 is 15 amino acids.

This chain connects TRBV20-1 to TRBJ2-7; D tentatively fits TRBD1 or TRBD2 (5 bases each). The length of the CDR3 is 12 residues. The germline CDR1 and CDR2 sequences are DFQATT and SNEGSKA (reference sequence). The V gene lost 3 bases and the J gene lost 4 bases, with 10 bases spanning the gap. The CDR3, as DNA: TGCAGTGCTAGTAGAGGGGTTTACGAGCAGTACGTC. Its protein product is CSASRGVYEQYV.

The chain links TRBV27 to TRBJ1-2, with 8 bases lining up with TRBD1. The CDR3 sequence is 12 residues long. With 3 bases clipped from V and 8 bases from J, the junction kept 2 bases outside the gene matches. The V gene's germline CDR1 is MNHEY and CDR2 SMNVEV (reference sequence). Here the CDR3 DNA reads TGTGCCAGCAGTTTTCCAGGGGGCGGCTACACCTTC. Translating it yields CASSFPGGGYTF.

The CDR3 DNA reads as TGTGCCAGCAGTTATTCCCGGGACGCCTATAATTCACCCCTCCACTTT. The encoded protein is CASSYSRDAYNSPLHF. This sequence joins TRBV6-5 and TRBJ1-6; the D gene is possibly TRBD1 (5 bases). V was cut by 3 bases and J by 2 bases, with 11 bases left in between. The CDR3 loop spans 16 amino acids. In germline, CDR1 is MNHEY, CDR2 SVGAGI.

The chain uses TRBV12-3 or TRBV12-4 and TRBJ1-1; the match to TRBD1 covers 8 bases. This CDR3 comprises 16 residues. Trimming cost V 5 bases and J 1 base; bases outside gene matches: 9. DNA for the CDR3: TGTGCCAGCAGTGCGCAGTTCGGACAGGGGAACACTGAAGCTTTCTTT. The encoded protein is CASSAQFGQGNTEAFF.

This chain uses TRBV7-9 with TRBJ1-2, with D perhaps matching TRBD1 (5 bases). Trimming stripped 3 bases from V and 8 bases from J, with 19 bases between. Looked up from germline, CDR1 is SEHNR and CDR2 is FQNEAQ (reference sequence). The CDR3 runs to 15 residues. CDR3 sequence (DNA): TGTGCCAGCAGCTTGGCATGGACGGGGCCCCTCGGCTACACCTTC. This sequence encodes CASSLAWTGPLGYTF.

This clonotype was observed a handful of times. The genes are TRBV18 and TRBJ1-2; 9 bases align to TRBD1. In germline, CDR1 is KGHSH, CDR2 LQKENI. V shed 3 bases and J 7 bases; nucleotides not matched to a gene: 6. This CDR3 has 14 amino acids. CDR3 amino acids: CASSPGTGPGGYTF. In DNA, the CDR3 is TGTGCCAGCTCACCCGGGACAGGGCCCGGTGGCTACACCTTC.

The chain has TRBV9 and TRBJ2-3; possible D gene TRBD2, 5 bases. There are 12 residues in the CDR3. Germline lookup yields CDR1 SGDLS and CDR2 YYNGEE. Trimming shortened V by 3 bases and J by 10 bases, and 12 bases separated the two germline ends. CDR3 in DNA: TGTGCCAGCAGCGCCGACCGGGGTGCGCAGTATTTT. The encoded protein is CASSADRGAQYF.

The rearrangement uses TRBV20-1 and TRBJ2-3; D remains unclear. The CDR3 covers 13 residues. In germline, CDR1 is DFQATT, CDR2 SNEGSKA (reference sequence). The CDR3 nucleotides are TGCAGCACGTCCGGTTTCAGTTCAAATACGCAGTATTTT. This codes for CSTSGFSSNTQYF.

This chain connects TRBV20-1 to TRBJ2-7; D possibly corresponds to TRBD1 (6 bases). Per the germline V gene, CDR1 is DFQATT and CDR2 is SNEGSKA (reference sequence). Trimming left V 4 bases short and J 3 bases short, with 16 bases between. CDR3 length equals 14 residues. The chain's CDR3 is CSATTGTNNYEQYF. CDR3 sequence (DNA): TGCAGTGCTACTACCGGGACAAACAACTACGAGCAGTACTTC.

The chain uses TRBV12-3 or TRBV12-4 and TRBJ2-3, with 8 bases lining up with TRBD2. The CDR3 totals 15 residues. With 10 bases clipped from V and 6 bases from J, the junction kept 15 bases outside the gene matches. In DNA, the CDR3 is TGTGCCACGGGCCCATATGCGGGAGGATCTGATACGCAGTATTTT. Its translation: CATGPYAGGSDTQYF.

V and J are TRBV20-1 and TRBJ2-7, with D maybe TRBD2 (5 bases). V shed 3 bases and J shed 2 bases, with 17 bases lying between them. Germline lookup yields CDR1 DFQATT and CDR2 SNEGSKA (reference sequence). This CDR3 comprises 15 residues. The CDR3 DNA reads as TGCAGTGCTAGTGATCCGGGCCGGGGAGCCTACGAGCAGTACTTC. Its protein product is CSASDPGRGAYEQYF.

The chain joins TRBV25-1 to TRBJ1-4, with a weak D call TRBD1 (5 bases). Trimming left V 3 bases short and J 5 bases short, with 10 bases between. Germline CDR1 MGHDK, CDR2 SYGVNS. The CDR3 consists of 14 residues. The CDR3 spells CASSEGTRNEKLFF. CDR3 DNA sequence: TGTGCCAGCAGTGAGGGGACTCGGAATGAAAAACTGTTTTTT.

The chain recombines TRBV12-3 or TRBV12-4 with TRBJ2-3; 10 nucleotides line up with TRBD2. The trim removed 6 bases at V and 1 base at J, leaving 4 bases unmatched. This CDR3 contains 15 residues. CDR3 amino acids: CASRKGLAGTDTQYF. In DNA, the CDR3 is TGTGCCAGCAGGAAAGGACTAGCGGGCACAGATACGCAGTATTTT.

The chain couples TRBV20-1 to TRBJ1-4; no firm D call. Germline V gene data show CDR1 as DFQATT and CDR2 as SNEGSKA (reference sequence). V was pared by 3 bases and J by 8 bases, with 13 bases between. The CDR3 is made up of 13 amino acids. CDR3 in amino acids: CSASRGRGEKLFF. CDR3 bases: TGCAGTGCTAGTCGCGGACGGGGAGAAAAACTGTTTTTT.

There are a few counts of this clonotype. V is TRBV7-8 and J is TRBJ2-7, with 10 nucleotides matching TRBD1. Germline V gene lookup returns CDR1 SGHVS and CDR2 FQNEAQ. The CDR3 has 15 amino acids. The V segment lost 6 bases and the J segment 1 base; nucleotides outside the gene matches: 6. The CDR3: CASSLTGGQSYEQYV. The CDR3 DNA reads TGTGCCAGCAGTCTGACAGGGGGCCAATCCTACGAGCAGTACGTC.